This TCR beta chain appears in the sequencing data of a study of post-analysis software for immune sequencing data. On the study more broadly: The cohort encompassed relapsing-remitting, secondary progressive and progressive-relapsing multiple sclerosis disease courses. Whole-study findings and limits: Five or six TRBV segments, including TRBV5-6, TRBV5-1 and TRBV20-1, were more frequent in patients than controls. Analysis by F measure revealed that same-batch samples clustered strongly together. Normalized Chao1 diversity was significantly lower in multiple sclerosis patients than in controls.

Carried by the TCR beta cDNA libraries were unique molecular identifiers. Around 500,000 cDNA molecules came from about 1 to 10 million T cells. TCRdb independently ran MiXCR on the PCR reads; one entry per CDR3 protein. The sample contains roughly 650,000 distinct CDR3 sequences, approximately 59% of which appear only once. V shed 5 bases and J shed 1 base, with 17 bases lying between them. Germline CDR1 SGHAT, CDR2 FQNNGV. The CDR3 is made up of 16 amino acids. To note about this clonotype: No antigen is known for it.

The chain has TRBV11-2 and TRBJ1-2; D is ambiguous. The sequencing input was blood. This sequence originates from a girl aged 2-10 years with multiple sclerosis. For the CDR3, the DNA is TGTGCCAGCAGCCCTATTTGGGCAGAGAATAACTATGGCTACACCTTC. Translating it yields CASSPIWAENNYGYTF.